The 3 T cell receptor beta chains in this list originate from one sample, sequenced in a study of Graves' ophthalmopathy and Graves' hyperthyroidism. For repertoire sequencing, the TCR beta CDR3 regions were amplified from RNA transcripts. Second-round multiplex PCR followed a first-round RT-PCR using HTBI primers. MiXCR was run by TCRdb on the multiplex PCR reads, yielding one entry per CDR3 protein. The sample contains about 600,000 distinct CDR3 sequences, less than 40% of which appear only once. The specimen was peripheral blood or thyroid tissue (not recorded which). The receptors come from an adult man with Graves' hyperthyroidism.

The J gene is TRBJ2-7, the V gene TRBV5-1, with TRBD1 identical over 10 bases. The CDR3 has 16 residues. CDR1 is SGHRS and CDR2 is YFSETQ in the germline V gene. V shed 5 bases, J shed 4 bases, and the junction held 12 bases outside the gene matches. CDR3 in amino acids: CASRFQPRGQGYEQYF. In DNA, the CDR3 is TGCGCCAGCAGATTCCAACCCCGGGGACAGGGGTACGAGCAGTACTTC.

V is TRBV14 and J is TRBJ2-5; D possibly corresponds to TRBD1 (6 bases). CDR3 size: 16 residues. From germline, CDR1 is SGHDN and CDR2 FVKESK. Trimming took 3 bases from V and 2 from J, leaving 16 bases between them. CDR3 sequence reads: CASSHYPAGEQETQYF. CDR3 bases: TGTGCCAGCAGCCACTACCCGGCAGGGGAGCAAGAGACCCAGTACTTC.

Worth noting for this clonotype: A much larger clone differs by one base, so this may be a read error. The V gene is TRBV7-2, the J gene TRBJ2-7, with D perhaps given as TRBD1 or TRBD2 (5 bases each). The CDR3 covers 15 residues. Germline V lookup: CDR1 SGHTA, CDR2 FQGNSA. The V gene lost 4 bases and the J gene lost 3 bases, with 16 bases spanning the gap. This CDR3 is CASSSAPRGSYEQYF. The CDR3 DNA follows: TGTGCCAGCAGCTCCGCCCCCCGGGGCAGCTACGAGCAGTACTTC. The full variable domain, its missing parts supplied by reference TRBV7-2 and TRBJ2-7, is GAGVSQSPSNKVTEKGKDVELRCDPISGHTALYWYRQSLGQGLEFLIYFQGNSAPDKSGLPSDRFSAERTGGSVSTLTIQRTQQEDSAVYLCASSSAPRGSYEQYFGPGTRLTVT.